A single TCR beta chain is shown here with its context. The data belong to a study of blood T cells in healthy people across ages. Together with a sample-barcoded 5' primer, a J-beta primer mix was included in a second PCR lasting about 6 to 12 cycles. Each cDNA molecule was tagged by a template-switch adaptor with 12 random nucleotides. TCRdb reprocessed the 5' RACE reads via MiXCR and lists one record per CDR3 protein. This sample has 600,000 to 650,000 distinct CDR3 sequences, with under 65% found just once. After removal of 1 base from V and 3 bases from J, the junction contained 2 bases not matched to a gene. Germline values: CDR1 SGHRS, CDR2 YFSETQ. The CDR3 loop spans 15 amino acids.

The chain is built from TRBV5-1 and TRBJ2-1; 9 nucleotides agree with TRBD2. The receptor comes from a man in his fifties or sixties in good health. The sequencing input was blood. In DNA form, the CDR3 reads TGCGCCAGCAGCTTGAGCGGGGGGATCTACAATGAGCAGTTCTTC. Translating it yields CASSLSGGIYNEQFF.